The T cell receptor (beta chain) described here comes from a study of blood T cell repertoires in COVID-19. Germline CDR1 is MNHEY and CDR2 is SVGAGI. V dropped 7 bases and J dropped 0 bases, with 13 bases sitting between them. The CDR3 extends over 14 amino acids. Only in-frame clones appear in the TCRdb table, and some are missing; sequencing was by immunoSEQ multiplex PCR. The sample holds 95,000 to 150,000 clones, 70% to 90% seen once. The material sequenced was peripheral blood. The rearrangement links TRBV6-5 to TRBJ2-7; possibly TRBD1 for D (5 bases). The TCR sequence derives from a man in his forties with acute or convalescent COVID-19. In DNA form, the CDR3 reads TGTGCCAGCAAGACGACAGAAGGCTCCTACGAGCAGTACTTC. Its protein product is CASKTTEGSYEQYF.